This T cell receptor (beta chain) is drawn from a study of blood T cells in healthy people across ages. There are 16 residues in the CDR3. Germline CDR1 reads DFQATT; CDR2 reads SNEGSKA (reference sequence). The V gene lost 1 base and the J gene lost 8 bases, with 22 bases spanning the gap. For every donor, a draw yielded roughly 10 milliliters of peripheral blood. A second roughly 7 to 12 cycle PCR used barcoded and J-beta primers. One entry per CDR3 protein, called by TCRdb with MiXCR from the 5' RACE reads. In the table there are about a million distinct CDR3 sequences, about 53% of which are singletons.

This TCR was recovered from a woman aged 55-69 years in good health. The J gene is TRBJ2-3, the V gene TRBV20-1, with D possibly called TRBD1 or TRBD2 (5 bases each). Sequencing was carried out using blood. The CDR3 is CSARVQGAVVPVTQYF. DNA of the CDR3: TGCAGTGCTAGAGTGCAGGGAGCTGTTGTACCAGTTACGCAGTATTTT.